A single sample gave rise to the 11 T cell receptor beta chains below, sequenced in a study of cytomegalovirus exposure and HLA in healthy donors. PCR amplification relied on 60 Vbeta primers (plus 13 Jbeta primers). TCRdb keeps only in-frame clones here, not all; method: immunoSEQ multiplex PCR. The sample records approximately 210,000 clones, 77% being singletons. Sequenced material: PBMCs. These receptors were obtained from a woman aged 25 to 39 in good health and CMV-seropositive.

The chain couples TRBV19 to TRBJ2-7; weak D call: TRBD2 (6 bases). This CDR3 region has 16 residues. The V end was cut by 2 bases, the J end by 3 bases, with 17 bases between. Germline CDR1 and CDR2: LNHDA and SQIVND (reference sequence). CDR3 region: CASSIIHHGGDYEQYF. In DNA form, the CDR3 reads TGTGCCAGTAGTATAATCCACCACGGCGGGGACTACGAGCAGTACTTC.

The V call is TRBV5-6, the J call TRBJ2-7; TRBD1 aligns across 9 bases. Germline loops: CDR1 SGHDT, CDR2 YYEEEE. The V and J ends lost 0 bases and 2 bases, in that order; junction bases with no gene match: 0. CDR3 length: 14 residues. CDR3 sequence (DNA): TGTGCCAGCAGCTTGGGACAGGGGGCCTACGAGCAGTACTTC. Translating it yields CASSLGQGAYEQYF.

CDR3 residues: CASSSRGNREYEQYF. In nucleotides, the CDR3 is TGTGCCAGCAGTTCGAGAGGGAACAGGGAGTACGAGCAGTACTTC. This rearrangement joins TRBV6-1 to TRBJ2-7; D perhaps matches TRBD1 (6 bases). Germline V CDR1 and CDR2: MNHNS, SASEGT. The V and J ends lost 5 bases and 4 bases respectively, with 18 bases between them. The CDR3 is 15 amino acids.

The rearrangement uses TRBV15 and TRBJ2-5, with 10 bases lining up with TRBD1. The germline CDR1 and CDR2 sequences are LNHNV and YYDKDF (reference sequence). V shed 4 bases, J shed 5 bases, and the junction held 7 bases outside the gene matches. The CDR3 has 15 residues. The CDR3 DNA sequence: TGTGCCACCAGCACAAGGACAGGGGGAATCGAGACCCAGTACTTC. It encodes CATSTRTGGIETQYF.

V and J are TRBV28 and TRBJ2-7, with 8 nucleotides matching TRBD1. CDR3 length: 14 residues. J lost 5 bases, V lost 3 bases, and 6 bases had no gene match. Germline V gene sequence: CDR1 MDHEN, CDR2 SYDVKM. Written as DNA, the CDR3 is TGTGCCAGCAGTTTGTTCGACAGGGGTCACGAGCAGTACTTC. Translating it yields CASSLFDRGHEQYF.

The V call is TRBV10-1, the J call TRBJ1-4; possible D gene TRBD1, 5 bases. The CDR3 is 14 amino acids. The V end lost 11 bases, the J end lost 7 bases, and 20 bases lay between the germline ends. In germline, CDR1 is WNHNN, CDR2 SYGVQD (reference sequence). CDR3 sequence reads: CAETSGLRPEKLFF. CDR3 nucleotides: TGCGCCGAAACCTCGGGACTGAGGCCTGAAAAACTGTTTTTT.

This chain joins TRBV18 and TRBJ1-5; unclear D gene. Trimming removed 3 bases at V and 7 bases at J, with 10 bases between. The CDR3 spans 13 residues. Germline V lookup: CDR1 KGHSH, CDR2 LQKENI. CDR3 coding DNA: TGTGCCAGCTCACCTGGACGGGAACAGCCCCAGCATTTT. Its protein is CASSPGREQPQHF.

This sequence joins TRBV10-3 and TRBJ1-1, with 7 bases identical to TRBD1. V gave up 3 bases and J gave up 7 bases; unmatched junction bases: 5. The CDR3 contains 13 residues. Germline V lookup: CDR1 ENHRY, CDR2 SYGVKD. This CDR3 reads CAISDKGASEAFF. The DNA for the CDR3 is TGTGCCATCAGTGACAAGGGGGCAAGTGAAGCTTTCTTT.

This sequence joins TRBV5-1 and TRBJ2-1; D is undetermined. The CDR3 consists of 16 residues. Trimming took off 5 bases at V and 2 bases at J, with 17 bases between the two ends. Germline CDR1 reads SGHRS; CDR2 reads YFSETQ. The CDR3: CASRLGSGRTYNEQFF. The CDR3 coding sequence is TGCGCCAGCAGGCTTGGGTCAGGCCGCACCTACAATGAGCAGTTCTTC.

The chain uses TRBV27 and TRBJ2-3, with 7 positions matching TRBD1. CDR1 and CDR2 (germline): MNHEY, SMNVEV (reference sequence). Germline trimming cut 5 bases from V and 6 bases from J; bases unmatched to any gene: 11. The CDR3 has 15 amino acids. The CDR3 here is CASSPPGQRSDTQYF. The CDR3, as DNA: TGTGCCAGCAGTCCTCCGGGACAGAGGTCGGATACGCAGTATTTT.

The V gene is TRBV27, the J gene TRBJ2-7; D may be TRBD1 (6 bases). CDR1 MNHEY and CDR2 SMNVEV come from the germline V gene (reference sequence). Trimming left V 5 bases short and J 0 bases short, with 17 bases between. This CDR3 contains 16 residues. The DNA of the CDR3 is TGTGCCAGCAGTCCTAGGGGGACGGCGATCTCCTACGAGCAGTACTTC. As protein: CASSPRGTAISYEQYF.